The clone carrying this T cell receptor beta chain was seen repeatedly, ten times or more. Antigen specificity is unknown. The sample originates from a study of prognosis after radiotherapy for stage I lung cancer. Study results and limitations: Some patients went on to develop distant metastases. Their Shannon entropy after stereotactic body radiation therapy was lower, and its change from baseline was also lower. In patients receiving stereotactic body radiation therapy, unique TCR clone counts fell afterward, median around 9,500 versus 6,500.

Genomic DNA served as the source from which two-round multiplex PCR generated TCR beta CDR3 amplicons. First-round PCR amplification was performed with primers specific to each TRBV and TRBJ gene. TCRdb called the multiplex PCR reads again in MiXCR, with one record for every CDR3 protein. The sample carries around 30,000 distinct CDR3 sequences, 25% to 35% recorded once. Looked up from germline, CDR1 is SNHLY and CDR2 is FYNNEI. The CDR3 runs to 14 residues. V was pared by 5 bases and J by 0 bases, with 8 bases between. This receptor was identified in a donor aged 50 or older with non-small cell lung cancer. The specimen comprised PBMCs, sampled before or after stereotactic body radiation therapy (not recorded which). The V gene is TRBV2, the J gene TRBJ2-4, with a tentative D call TRBD1 (6 bases). This chain's CDR3 is CASSQQGAKNIQYF. Written as DNA, the CDR3 is TGTGCCAGCAGTCAACAGGGAGCCAAAAACATTCAGTACTTC.